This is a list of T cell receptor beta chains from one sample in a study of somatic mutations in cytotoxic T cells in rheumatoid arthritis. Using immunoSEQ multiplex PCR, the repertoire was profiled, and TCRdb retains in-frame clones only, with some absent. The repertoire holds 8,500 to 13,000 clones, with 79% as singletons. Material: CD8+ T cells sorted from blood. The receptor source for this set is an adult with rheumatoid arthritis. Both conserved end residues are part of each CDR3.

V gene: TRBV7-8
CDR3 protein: CASSLGVSGANVLTF

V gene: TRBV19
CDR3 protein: CASRAGTRQPWMNTEAFF

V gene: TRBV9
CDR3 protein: CASSVAGTTESEAFF

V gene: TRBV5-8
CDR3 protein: CASRPNGWHHF

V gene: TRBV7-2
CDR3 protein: CASSEPRLAGSEQYF

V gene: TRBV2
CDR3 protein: CASSESAGDLHLVRFF

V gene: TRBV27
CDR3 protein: CASSSGPPGSPLHF

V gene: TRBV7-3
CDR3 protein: CASGTLSPYITGAGANVLTF

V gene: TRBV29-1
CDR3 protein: CSVEEGRSYEQYF

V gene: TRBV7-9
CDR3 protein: CASSSNRDSNQPQHF

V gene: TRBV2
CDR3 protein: CASRRLAGSYNEQFF

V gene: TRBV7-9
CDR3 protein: CASSFYNSNQPQHF

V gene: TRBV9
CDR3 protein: CASSVERWQYNEQFF

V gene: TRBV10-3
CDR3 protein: CAISELPGHRTGTEAFF

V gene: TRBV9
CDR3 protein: CASSSASDYEQFF

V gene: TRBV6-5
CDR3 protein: CASSYRIRVRDTEAFF

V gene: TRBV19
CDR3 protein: CASSNQGMSNQPQHF

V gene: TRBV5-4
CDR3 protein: CASSQDQGYYEQYF

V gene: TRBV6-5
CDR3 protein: CASSYSTGAVEQYF

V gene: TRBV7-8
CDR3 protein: CASSLDPSPGGEQYF

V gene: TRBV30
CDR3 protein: CAWNTAVSYEQYF

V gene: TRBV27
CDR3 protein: CASSPGQGGYEQYF

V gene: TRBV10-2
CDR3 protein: CASSDSSGRAGETQYF

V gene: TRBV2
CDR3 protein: CASSLDQETQYF

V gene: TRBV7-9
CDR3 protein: CASSFIAVQNNEKLFF

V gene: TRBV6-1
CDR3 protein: CASTTGQSQETQYF

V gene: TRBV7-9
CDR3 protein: CASRPGSSAGYGYTF

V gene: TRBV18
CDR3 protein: CASSPPAESYEQYF

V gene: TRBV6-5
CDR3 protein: CASSSGLAETQYF

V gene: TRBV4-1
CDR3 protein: CASSPMRGDNEQFF

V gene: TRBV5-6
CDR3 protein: CASSLTQGYNEQFF

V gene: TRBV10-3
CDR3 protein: CAISESIASSYYGYTF

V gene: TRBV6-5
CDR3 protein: CASRMRESWETQYF

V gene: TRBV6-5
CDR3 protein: CASRYIEQETQYF

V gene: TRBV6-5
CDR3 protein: CASSYTQGYEQYF

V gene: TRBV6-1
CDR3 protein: CAIKAAFTMNTEAFF

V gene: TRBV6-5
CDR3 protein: CASSYGSERGELFF

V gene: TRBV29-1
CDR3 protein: CSVGSRGPVETQYF

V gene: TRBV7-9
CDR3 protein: CASNIGLPSEAFF

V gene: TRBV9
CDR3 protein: CASSEPSGVPTDTQYF

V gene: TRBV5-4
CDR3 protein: CASSLVNQGVDTQYF

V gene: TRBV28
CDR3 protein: CASSPSQGESYNEQFF

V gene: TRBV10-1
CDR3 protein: CASSDQGSTGELFF

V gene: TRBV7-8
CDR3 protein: CASSLDVGKGNQPQHF

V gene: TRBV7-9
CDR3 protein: CASSLGRVGYTF